Listed here are 3 T cell receptor beta chains from one sample, sequenced in a study of T cells in Graves' hyperthyroidism and ophthalmopathy. TCR beta CDR3 regions were amplified from RNA transcripts. Initially, a first-round RT-PCR of the TCR CDR3 employed the HTBI primer set. MiXCR, applied by TCRdb to the multiplex PCR reads, yields one record per CDR3 protein. The top ten clones hold approximately 35% of a sample with about 320,000 distinct CDR3 sequences, about 15% of them seen once. The source material was blood. The receptor source for this set is a man aged 25 to 40 with Graves' hyperthyroidism.

This chain connects TRBV11-2 to TRBJ2-7, with D maybe TRBD2 (5 bases). V lost 1 base and J lost 2, with 12 bases in between. The V gene's germline CDR1 is SGHAT and CDR2 FQNNGV. There are 15 residues in the CDR3. CDR3: CASSLGFMTTYEQYF. DNA of the CDR3: TGTGCCAGCAGCTTAGGGTTCATGACTACCTACGAGCAGTACTTC. Full variable domain (outside the CDR3, taken from reference TRBV11-2 and TRBJ2-7): EAGVAQSPRYKIIEKRQSVAFWCNPISGHATLYWYQQILGQGPKLLIQFQNNGVVDDSQLPKDRFSAERLKGVDSTLKIQPAKLEDSAVYLCASSLGFMTTYEQYFGPGTRLTVT.

In its sample, this clonotype was seen a few times. The rearrangement uses TRBV24-1 and TRBJ2-7; D is unclear. There are 14 residues in the CDR3. The germline V and J ends were trimmed by 6 bases and 2 bases, with 13 bases remaining between them. CDR1 and CDR2 from the germline V gene are KGHDR and SFDVKD. CDR3 loop: CATSSVRHPYEQYF. Here the CDR3 DNA reads TGTGCCACCAGTTCTGTCCGACATCCCTACGAGCAGTACTTC.

There are a few counts of this clonotype. This chain joins TRBV28 and TRBJ2-6, with D maybe TRBD1 (6 bases). With 8 bases removed from V and 0 bases from J, the gap between germline ends came to 14 bases. This CDR3 region has 16 residues. CDR1 and CDR2 from the germline V gene are MDHEN and SYDVKM. Here the CDR3 DNA reads TGTGCCAGCTCTGAGGGGGTGGACTCTGGGGCCAACGTCCTGACTTTC. It encodes CASSEGVDSGANVLTF.